Below, 9 T cell receptor beta chains from the same sample are listed, as sequenced in a study of T cells generated in artificial thymic organoids. Reverse primers in the TRAC or TRBC constant regions drove separate semi-nested PCRs for TCRalpha and TCRbeta. TCRdb called the 5' RACE reads again in MiXCR, with one record for every CDR3 protein. The sample carries several thousand distinct CDR3 sequences, 24% recorded once. Organoids aggregated human HSPCs with DLL1-transduced murine MS5 stromal cells. Organoids were seeded with FACS-purified CD34+CD3- stem and progenitor cells depleted of residual T cells. These receptors' antigens are unknown. Sequencing was carried out using naive CD8+ T cells grown in artificial thymic organoids from cord blood stem and progenitor cells. The subset: CD3+TCRalphabeta+CD8SP T cells; for blood, CD45RO-CCR7+ naive CD8+ T cells. These receptors came from a human donor who gave cord blood stem cells for thymic organoid culture, a cardiac surgery patient who gave postnatal thymus, or a blood donor (not recorded which).

The gene calls are TRBV18 and TRBJ1-2; D possibly corresponds to TRBD1 (5 bases). The CDR3 runs to 15 residues. V was cut by 5 bases and J by 3 bases, with 16 bases left in between. Germline V gene data show CDR1 as KGHSH and CDR2 as LQKENI. CDR3 sequence reads: CASSGTGRPYYGYTF. CDR3 DNA sequence: TGTGCCAGCTCAGGTACAGGCCGACCCTACTATGGCTACACCTTC.

This clonotype was recorded a few times. Here the CDR3 DNA reads TGCGCCAGCAGCCAAGATGTAAGGGCTTCCTACGAGCAGTACTTC. Amino acid sequence: CASSQDVRASYEQYF. V usage is TRBV4-3 and J usage is TRBJ2-7; D unclear. CDR3 length: 15 amino acids. Trimming left V 0 bases short and J 1 base short, with 10 bases between. From germline, CDR1 is LGHNA and CDR2 YSLEER.

About this clonotype: Being one base from a much bigger clone, this may be a read error. The chain couples TRBV20-1 to TRBJ1-2; a weak D match, TRBD1 (6 bases). The CDR3 sequence is 12 residues long. V gave up 1 base and J gave up 6 bases, with 9 bases separating them. Germline CDR1 and CDR2: DFQATT and SNEGSKA (reference sequence). CDR3 nucleotides: TGCAGTGCTAGAGGCAGGGGACATGGCTACACCTTC. Translated, it gives CSARGRGHGYTF.

Of note for this clonotype: One end of the junction varies from germline; a read error may be responsible. This chain links TRBV7-7 with TRBJ1-1, with D tentatively TRBD1 (5 bases). This CDR3 spans 11 amino acids. The germline V gene has CDR1 SSHAT and CDR2 FNYEAQ (reference sequence). The CDR3 sequence: CASSPWGNAFF. In nucleotides, the CDR3 is TGTGCTAGCAGTCCGTGGGGGAACGCTTTCTTT.

The chain employs TRBV20-1 and TRBJ2-3, with D perhaps being TRBD1 or TRBD2 (5 bases each). Trimming took 2 bases from V and 2 from J, leaving 17 bases between them. Germline V gene data show CDR1 as DFQATT and CDR2 as SNEGSKA (reference sequence). This CDR3 contains 16 residues. This chain's CDR3 is CSARPVRETLTDTQYF. CDR3 sequence (DNA): TGCAGTGCTAGACCAGTCAGGGAGACCCTCACAGATACGCAGTATTTT.

The V and J genes are TRBV5-4 and TRBJ1-2; TRBD1 is a possible D gene (6 bases). The CDR3 extends over 14 amino acids. Germline values: CDR1 SGHNT, CDR2 YYREEE (reference sequence). V lost 4 bases and J 8 bases, leaving 18 bases between the germline ends. Here the CDR3 DNA reads TGTGCCAGCAGCCCCCCGGGGGCCAGGCCCGGCTACACCTTC. Translated, it gives CASSPPGARPGYTF.

The chain employs TRBV7-9 and TRBJ2-7, with 11 bases identical to TRBD2. Germline values: CDR1 SEHNR, CDR2 FQNEAQ (reference sequence). V shed 5 bases and J 0 bases; nucleotides not matched to a gene: 6. The CDR3 loop spans 16 amino acids. The CDR3 nucleotides read TGTGCCAGCAGCCCGACTAGCGGGGAATACTCCTACGAGCAGTACTTC. Amino acids: CASSPTSGEYSYEQYF. Full variable domain (remainder filled in from reference TRBV7-9 and TRBJ2-7): DTGVSQNPRHKITKRGQNVTFRCDPISEHNRLYWYRQTLGQGPEFLTYFQNEAQLEKSRLLSDRFSAERPKGSFSTLEIQRTEQGDSAMYLCASSPTSGEYSYEQYFGPGTRLTVT.

With regard to this clonotype: This may arise from a read error, as a much more abundant clone is one base away. The conserved final phenylalanine or tryptophan is absent from the CDR3, which likely points to a read error. The CDR3: CASSDLVQETQYL. The CDR3, as DNA: TGCGCCAGCTCCGATTTAGTCCAAGAGACCCAGTACCTC. The chain has TRBV5-1 and TRBJ2-5; D is unresolved. The germline V gene has CDR1 SGHRS and CDR2 YFSETQ. V shed 7 bases and J shed 1 base, with 11 bases lying between them. This CDR3 is built from 13 residues.

Sample share makes this clonotype medium-sized. The rearrangement links TRBV12-3 or TRBV12-4 to TRBJ2-7; D is unresolved. The CDR3 is 13 residues long. V lost 6 bases to trimming and J lost 2 bases, with 11 bases between them. The CDR3 region is CASSEQLPYEQYF. DNA of the CDR3: TGTGCCAGCAGCGAGCAGCTACCCTACGAGCAGTACTTC.